This TCR beta chain was recorded in a study of OX40 agonist ivuxolimab in advanced cancers. Study details: Partial responses were recorded for three patients, including one with hepatocellular carcinoma and two with cutaneous melanoma. Study-wide findings and caveats: More expanded clones were seen, on average, in CD8+ T cells than in CD4+. Expanded peripheral T cell antigen specificity was not determined.

The CDR3 runs 14 residues. CDR1 SEHNR and CDR2 FQNEAQ come from the germline V gene (reference sequence). Losses at the gene ends were 8 bases for V and 1 base for J; bases not matched to a gene: 3. Samples were taken at baseline and on day 1 of cycles 4 and 7. Sequencing was performed with immunoSEQ multiplex PCR; in TCRdb, only in-frame clones are kept and a portion is missing. The repertoire includes tens of thousands of clones, 70% to 90% of them detected once, and nearly 7.5% sits in the top ten. As to this clone: Its antigen is not identified.

Sequencing used CD4+ or CD8+ T cells sorted from blood, obtained in a trial of the OX40 agonist ivuxolimab. The V call is TRBV7-9, the J call TRBJ1-1, with TRBD1 identical over 11 bases. This TCR came from an adult with an advanced solid tumor such as melanoma, head and neck, liver or kidney cancer. The CDR3 loop is CASRTGGGNTEAFF. CDR3 coding DNA: TGTGCCAGCCGGACAGGGGGCGGGAACACTGAAGCTTTCTTT.